The source of this TCR beta chain is a study of CD8 T cells in Susac syndrome. Regarding the study as a whole: Only a relatively small number of individuals were included in the TCR sequencing and HLA analysis.

Per the germline V gene, CDR1 is LNHDA and CDR2 is SQIVND (reference sequence). V trimming: 7 bases; J trimming: 6 bases; junction bases outside the gene matches: 0. CDR3 length equals 11 residues. RNA amounts of roughly 0.45 to 1 ug underwent reverse transcription with random hexamers. One entry per CDR3 protein, called by TCRdb with MiXCR from the immunoSEQ multiplex PCR reads. The data contain roughly 80,000 distinct CDR3 sequences, roughly 90% of them singletons. A remark on this clonotype: Its antigen is not known.

Specimen: CD8+ T cells from PBMCs. This sequence originates from a human donor with multiple sclerosis. The chain joins TRBV19 to TRBJ2-1; 7 bases align to TRBD1. The CDR3 protein is CASNRGNEQFF. CDR3 coding DNA: TGTGCCAGTAACAGGGGCAATGAGCAGTTCTTC.